This T cell receptor beta chain derives from a study of cytomegalovirus exposure and HLA in healthy donors. The PCR was carried out with 60 Vbeta primers and 13 Jbeta primers. The data were produced by immunoSEQ multiplex PCR, yet TCRdb's version contains in-frame clones alone and is incomplete. The sample includes more than 80,000 clones, approximately 76% of them seen just once. The TCR originated in a woman aged 60-70 years in good health and CMV-seropositive. Sequencing was performed on PBMCs.

CDR3 residues: CARDRKETQYF. The CDR3 DNA sequence: TGTGCCAGGGACAGGAAAGAGACCCAGTACTTC. The chain links TRBV6-1 to TRBJ2-5, with 7 bases identical to TRBD1. This CDR3 contains 11 residues. Trimming took 9 bases from V and 3 from J; bases not matched to a gene: 1. Germline CDR1 and CDR2: MNHNS and SASEGT.